This record concerns one T cell receptor beta chain sequence. Its antigen is not known. The entry originates in a study of cytomegalovirus exposure and HLA in healthy donors. PCR primers comprised 60 Vbeta and 13 Jbeta primers. Libraries were prepared by immunoSEQ multiplex PCR; TCRdb keeps only in-frame clonotypes and omits some of them. This sample has under 200,000 clones; 68% occur once, and the top ten carry about 2.5%. Notes on the study in general: Later analysis identified about 18,000 TCR beta sequences associated with HLA alleles, using a false discovery rate threshold of 0.05.

The CDR3 runs to 14 residues. CDR1 and CDR2 from the germline V gene are MDHEN and SYDVKM. V was clipped by 6 bases and J by 4 bases, with 13 bases between them. This TCR came from a woman aged 40 to 50 in good health and CMV-seropositive. The sample comprised PBMCs. This chain uses TRBV28 with TRBJ2-1; D call uncertain. The CDR3 sequence: CASSPLPGYNEQFF. CDR3 DNA: TGTGCCAGCAGCCCCCTTCCGGGTTACAATGAGCAGTTCTTC.